Following are 17 T cell receptor beta chains from one sample sequenced in a study of brain T cells in children with intractable seizures. Time point noted: blood from clinic visit 5 months post-surgery; TSC patient then seizure free. Clones were sequenced by immunoSEQ multiplex PCR, and TCRdb holds only the in-frame ones, with some missing. This table holds under 400,000 clones, nearly 95% found once. The sample in question was peripheral blood, obtained 4 to 6 months after surgery. These receptors originate from a boy under three years old with tuberous sclerosis and intractable seizures.

The chain uses TRBV5-1 and TRBJ2-7; TRBD1 matches at 8 bases. Germline trimming cut 6 bases from V and 4 bases from J; bases unmatched to any gene: 15. This CDR3 is built from 16 residues. Germline V gene sequence: CDR1 SGHRS, CDR2 YFSETQ. The CDR3 sequence is CASIRRRQGTAYEQYF. As DNA, the CDR3 is TGCGCCAGCATTCGGAGGAGACAGGGGACAGCTTACGAGCAGTACTTC.

This chain uses TRBV19 with TRBJ2-2; 8 nucleotides align to TRBD2. The germline V gene encodes CDR1 LNHDA and CDR2 SQIVND (reference sequence). The CDR3 is made up of 14 amino acids. V lost 6 bases to trimming and J lost 3 bases; unmatched junction nucleotides: 3. The CDR3: CASSGRADTGELFF. The CDR3 region has the DNA TGTGCCAGTAGCGGGAGGGCCGACACCGGGGAGCTGTTTTTT.

J is TRBJ1-2 and V is TRBV6-1, with D unresolved. Looked up from germline, CDR1 is MNHNS and CDR2 is SASEGT. Trimming shortened V by 1 base and J by 1 base, and 10 bases separated the two germline ends. This CDR3 is built from 15 residues. The CDR3 nucleotides read TGTGCCAGCAGTGAAGAGGGAGAGCTTAACTATGGCTACACCTTC. Residues: CASSEEGELNYGYTF.

This chain joins TRBV5-4 and TRBJ2-1; the match to TRBD2 covers 9 bases. V lost 4 bases and J lost 6; bases outside the gene matches: 8. The V gene's germline CDR1 is SGHNT and CDR2 YYREEE (reference sequence). This CDR3 has 15 amino acids. CDR3 in amino acids: CASSPRGGRVNEQFF. The CDR3 DNA reads TGTGCCAGCAGCCCTAGGGGCGGGAGGGTCAATGAGCAGTTCTTC.

The DNA of the CDR3 is TGTGCCTGGACTAGCGGGAGGGCGAACACCGGGGAGCTGTTTTTT. It is translated as CAWTSGRANTGELFF. J is TRBJ2-2 and V is TRBV30; 12 bases map to TRBD2. The CDR3 is 15 amino acids. CDR1 is GTSNPN and CDR2 is SVGIG in the germline V gene (reference sequence). With V trimmed by 4 bases and J by 0 bases, 0 bases remained unmatched.

Comment on this clone: The limits of the CDR3 on the DNA are not certain, so only TCRdb's listed CDR3 is given. The chain has TRBV28 and TRBJ1-1. The length of the CDR3 is 16 amino acids, counting both ends. CDR1 is MDHEN and CDR2 is SYDVKM in the germline V gene. The CDR3 spells CASSSSTGDFTVKAFF.

J is TRBJ2-5 and V is TRBV3-1 (or the pseudogene TRBV3-2); D remains unclear. This CDR3 has 15 residues. Germline V gene lookup returns CDR1 LGHDT and CDR2 YNNKEL (reference sequence). V shed 4 bases and J shed 2 bases, with 14 bases lying between them. CDR3 sequence: CASSLSLLLQETQYF. CDR3 coding DNA: TGTGCCAGCAGCCTATCTTTACTCTTACAAGAGACCCAGTACTTC.

The chain employs TRBV12-3 or TRBV12-4 and TRBJ2-7, with D perhaps TRBD1 (6 bases). Between the trimmed V and J ends, which lost 6 bases and 3 bases, there was a span of 9 bases. The CDR3 is made up of 12 amino acids. The DNA of the CDR3 is TGTGCCAGCAGCGGACAGTACTACGAGCAGTACTTC. This encodes CASSGQYYEQYF.

This chain connects TRBV19 to TRBJ1-1; no firm D call. V was trimmed by 3 bases and J by 1 base, leaving 12 bases between them. The CDR3 consists of 15 residues. Germline V CDR1 and CDR2: LNHDA, SQIVND (reference sequence). The CDR3 nucleotides are TGTGCCAGTAGTATGTGGGCAGGCGGGAACACTGAAGCTTTCTTT. Amino acid sequence: CASSMWAGGNTEAFF.

The chain is built from TRBV29-1 and TRBJ2-1; D possibly corresponds to TRBD2 (5 bases). The CDR3 extends over 14 amino acids. Trimming left V 6 bases short and J 2 bases short, with 14 bases between. Germline CDR1 is SQVTM and CDR2 is ANQGSEA. CDR3 sequence: CSVAALAAYNEQFF. Written as DNA, the CDR3 is TGCAGCGTCGCCGCGCTAGCCGCCTACAATGAGCAGTTCTTC.

CDR3 residues: CASSQVSKETQYF. CDR3 in DNA: TGTGCCAGCAGCCAAGTCAGCAAAGAGACCCAGTACTTC. The chain combines TRBV14 with TRBJ2-5; D remains ambiguous. CDR1 SGHDN and CDR2 FVKESK come from the germline V gene. The length of the CDR3 is 13 residues. V was pared by 1 base and J by 3 bases, with 6 bases between.

The rearrangement links TRBV24-1 to TRBJ2-1; 7 positions agree with TRBD1. The CDR3 spans 16 residues. J gave up 7 bases and V 5 bases, and 13 bases lay outside the gene matches. The V gene's germline CDR1 is KGHDR and CDR2 SFDVKD. The CDR3 bases are TGTGCCACCAGTGGTTCTGGGACAGCCTCTAGGAATGAGCAGTTCTTC. Its protein is CATSGSGTASRNEQFF.

This clone was seen once. This rearrangement joins TRBV5-1 to TRBJ2-3; 9 bases match TRBD1. This CDR3 has 13 amino acids. The trim removed 7 bases at V and 2 bases at J, leaving 2 bases unmatched. CDR1 and CDR2 from the germline V gene are SGHRS and YFSETQ. DNA for the CDR3: TGCGCCAGCCGGACAGGGGACACAGATACGCAGTATTTT. Protein product: CASRTGDTDTQYF.

This chain links TRBV7-9 with TRBJ1-1; 8 bases line up with TRBD1. The CDR3 sequence is 16 residues long. Germline V gene sequence: CDR1 SEHNR, CDR2 FQNEAQ (reference sequence). The junction had 9 bases not matched to a gene; V was cut back by 5 bases and J by 1 base. CDR3 in DNA: TGTGCCAGCAGCACTCGGACAGGGAAGTCGAACACTGAAGCTTTCTTT. As protein: CASSTRTGKSNTEAFF.

The chain carries TRBV29-1 and TRBJ2-7; 10 bases align to TRBD2. Germline CDR1 SQVTM, CDR2 ANQGSEA. Trimming took 5 bases from V and 3 from J; bases not matched to a gene: 4. The CDR3 sequence is 13 residues long. CDR3 nucleotides: TGCAGCGTTCTAGGACTAGCGGACTACGAGCAGTACTTC. The encoded protein is CSVLGLADYEQYF.

The chain is built from TRBV2 and TRBJ2-7; weak D call: TRBD1 (5 bases). V shed 5 bases and J shed 2 bases, with 10 bases lying between them. The length of the CDR3 is 13 residues. Germline V gene data show CDR1 as SNHLY and CDR2 as FYNNEI. CDR3 in amino acids: CASSLDSAYEQYF. The CDR3 DNA reads TGTGCCAGCAGTCTTGACAGCGCCTACGAGCAGTACTTC.

This chain uses TRBV7-9 with TRBJ2-1; 7 bases align to TRBD1. The CDR3 totals 14 residues. V was clipped by 3 bases and J by 6 bases; unmatched bases: 5. Germline V gene lookup returns CDR1 SEHNR and CDR2 FQNEAQ (reference sequence). This chain's CDR3 is CASSLGQRSNEQFF. The DNA for the CDR3 is TGTGCCAGCAGCTTGGGACAGAGAAGCAATGAGCAGTTCTTC.